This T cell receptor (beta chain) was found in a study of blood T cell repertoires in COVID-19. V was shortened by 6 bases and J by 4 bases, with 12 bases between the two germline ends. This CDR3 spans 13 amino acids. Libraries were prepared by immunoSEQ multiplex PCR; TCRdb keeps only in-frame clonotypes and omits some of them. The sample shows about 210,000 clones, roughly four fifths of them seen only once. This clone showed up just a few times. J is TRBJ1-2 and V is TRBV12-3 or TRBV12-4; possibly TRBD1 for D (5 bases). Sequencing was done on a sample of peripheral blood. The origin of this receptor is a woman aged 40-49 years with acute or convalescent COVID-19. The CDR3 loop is CASSPPGFYGYTF. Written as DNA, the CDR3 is TGTGCCAGCAGCCCGCCAGGGTTCTATGGCTACACCTTC.